A single sample is the source of the 17 T cell receptor beta chains below, sequenced in a study of T cell responses to AZD1222 COVID-19 vaccine. Clones were read by immunoSEQ multiplex PCR, and TCRdb kept only the in-frame ones, dropping some. The sample records approximately 120,000 clones, around 89% being singletons. The source was peripheral blood, collected on day 0 of AZD1222 vaccination. Receptors originate from an adult in good health.

In DNA, the CDR3 is TGTGCCAGTAGTGACTCCGCCGGGACAGCGAAAAACATTCAGTACTTC. Residues: CASSDSAGTAKNIQYF. The chain recombines TRBV19 with TRBJ2-4, with 7 bases identical to TRBD1. Germline lookup yields CDR1 LNHDA and CDR2 SQIVND (reference sequence). The CDR3 is 16 residues long. V lost 5 bases to trimming and J lost 4 bases; unmatched junction nucleotides: 11.

CDR3 bases: TGCAGCGCACCGACTAGCGGGAGAACAGATACGCAGTATTTT. It codes for CSAPTSGRTDTQYF. The J gene is TRBJ2-3, the V gene TRBV29-1; TRBD2 agrees at 12 bases. Losses at the gene ends were 7 bases for V and 3 bases for J; bases not matched to a gene: 5. CDR1 SQVTM and CDR2 ANQGSEA come from the germline V gene. The CDR3 loop spans 14 amino acids.

The chain uses TRBV27 and TRBJ1-5, with unresolved D. This CDR3 comprises 13 residues. Trimming removed 6 bases from V and 0 bases from J, with 6 bases in between. Germline-derived CDR1 and CDR2 are MNHEY and SMNVEV (reference sequence). The CDR3 bases are TGTGCCAGCAGCCATTATAGCAATCAGCCCCAGCATTTT. Amino acids: CASSHYSNQPQHF.

The chain employs TRBV24-1 and TRBJ2-5, with 7 bases lining up with TRBD1. V lost 0 bases and J lost 1; bases outside the gene matches: 1. From germline, CDR1 is KGHDR and CDR2 SFDVKD. The CDR3 is made up of 15 amino acids. CDR3 sequence: CATSDLRGPQETQYF. The CDR3 nucleotides are TGTGCCACCAGTGATTTGAGGGGGCCCCAAGAGACCCAGTACTTC.

The chain couples TRBV9 to TRBJ2-6; D uncertain. The CDR3 totals 14 residues. In germline, CDR1 is SGDLS, CDR2 YYNGEE. V lost 2 bases to trimming and J lost 1 base, with 4 bases between them. The CDR3 is CASSVPSGANVLTF. DNA for the CDR3: TGTGCCAGCAGCGTCCCATCTGGGGCCAACGTCCTGACTTTC. The full variable domain, rest sourced from reference TRBV9 and TRBJ2-6, is DSGVTQTPKHLITATGQRVTLRCSPRSGDLSVYWYQQSLDQGLQFLIQYYNGEERAKGNILERFSAQQFPDLHSELNLSSLELGDSALYFCASSVPSGANVLTFGAGSRLTVL.

This clone was counted between two and nine times. V is TRBV13 and J is TRBJ1-1; D not certain. The CDR3 runs to 14 residues. CDR1 is PRHDT, CDR2 FYEKMQ, per germline (reference sequence). Trimming took off 5 bases at V and 5 bases at J, with 15 bases between the two ends. The CDR3 is CASSRAARGTEAFF. The DNA for the CDR3 is TGTGCCAGCAGCCGGGCGGCCCGAGGGACTGAAGCTTTCTTT.

The rearrangement links TRBV28 to TRBJ2-7; D ambiguous. The germline V and J ends were trimmed by 2 bases and 7 bases, with 12 bases remaining between them. The CDR3 is 13 residues long. Germline CDR1 is MDHEN and CDR2 is SYDVKM. In DNA, the CDR3 is TGTGCCAGCAGTTTAGTCAGCCCTATAGAGCAGTACTTC. The encoded protein is CASSLVSPIEQYF.

This clone was detected once. V and J are TRBV19 and TRBJ2-3, with D unresolved. Germline V gene sequence: CDR1 LNHDA, CDR2 SQIVND (reference sequence). V was cut by 1 base and J by 2 bases, with 7 bases left in between. CDR3 size: 14 residues. In DNA form, the CDR3 reads TGTGCCAGTAGTATAGGCAGCCCCACAGATACGCAGTATTTT. The encoded protein is CASSIGSPTDTQYF.

The chain uses TRBV27 and TRBJ1-4; 10 positions agree with TRBD1. There are 13 residues in the CDR3. Trimming removed 7 bases from V and 8 bases from J; junction bases left unmatched: 4. Germline V gene sequence: CDR1 MNHEY, CDR2 SMNVEV (reference sequence). CDR3: CASTDRGREKLFF. The CDR3 DNA is TGTGCCAGCACAGACAGGGGGCGGGAAAAACTGTTTTTT.

The chain carries TRBV4-1 and TRBJ1-1, with D maybe TRBD1 (5 bases). Germline V lookup: CDR1 MGHRA, CDR2 YSYEKL. The germline V and J ends were trimmed by 0 bases and 4 bases, with 15 bases remaining between them. The CDR3 runs to 16 residues. The CDR3: CASSQDKSGRTTEAFF. In nucleotides, the CDR3 is TGCGCCAGCAGCCAAGATAAATCAGGGAGGACCACTGAAGCTTTCTTT.

The rearrangement links TRBV5-1 to TRBJ2-2, with D possibly TRBD2 on 5 matching bases. Looked up from germline, CDR1 is SGHRS and CDR2 is YFSETQ. Trimming left V 7 bases short and J 2 bases short, with 9 bases between. This CDR3 contains 13 residues. The chain's CDR3 is CASASGNTGELFF. CDR3 bases: TGCGCCAGCGCGTCGGGAAACACCGGGGAGCTGTTTTTT.

The J gene is TRBJ2-2, the V gene TRBV12-5, with TRBD1 identical over 9 bases. CDR1 and CDR2 (germline): LGHNT, FRNRAP. The CDR3 is made up of 16 amino acids. V shed 4 bases, J shed 6 bases, and the junction held 9 bases outside the gene matches. The CDR3 bases are TGTGCTAGTGGTTCCCGGGACAGGGAAAGCGCCGGGGAGCTGTTTTTT. Translated: CASGSRDRESAGELFF. Full variable domain (outside the CDR3, taken from reference TRBV12-5 and TRBJ2-2): DARVTQTPRHKVTEMGQEVTMRCQPILGHNTVFWYRQTMMQGLELLAYFRNRAPLDDSGMPKDRFSAEMPDATLATLKIQPSEPRDSAVYFCASGSRDRESAGELFFGEGSRLTVL.

This chain connects TRBV14 to TRBJ2-7, with 7 positions matching TRBD2. V shed 1 base, J shed 3 bases, and the junction held 6 bases outside the gene matches. This CDR3 contains 15 residues. CDR1 and CDR2 from the germline V gene are SGHDN and FVKESK. The CDR3, as DNA: TGTGCCAGCAGCCAAGGAGTAGGGAGGGTCTACGAGCAGTACTTC. Protein: CASSQGVGRVYEQYF.

This rearrangement joins TRBV6-4 to TRBJ2-7; TRBD1 matches 7 bases. Germline CDR1 is MRHNA and CDR2 is SNTAGT. V lost 11 bases to trimming and J lost 1 base; unmatched junction nucleotides: 8. CDR3 length equals 13 residues. The CDR3 spells CAGYRGISYEQYF. DNA of the CDR3: TGTGCCGGCTACAGGGGTATATCCTACGAGCAGTACTTC.

The J gene is TRBJ1-1, the V gene TRBV27; D is possibly TRBD1 (6 bases). This CDR3 has 15 amino acids. Germline CDR1 is MNHEY and CDR2 is SMNVEV (reference sequence). The germline V and J ends were trimmed by 5 bases and 1 base, with 14 bases remaining between them. In DNA form, the CDR3 reads TGTGCCAGCAGTCCAGGACAGTCCGGGAACACTGAAGCTTTCTTT. The encoded protein is CASSPGQSGNTEAFF.

The chain links TRBV24-1 to TRBJ2-7; tentative D call: TRBD1 (6 bases). V gave up 2 bases and J gave up 9 bases, with 16 bases separating them. This CDR3 is built from 14 residues. CDR1 is KGHDR, CDR2 SFDVKD, per germline. The CDR3 is CATSDWRRGSGQYF. DNA of the CDR3: TGTGCCACCAGTGATTGGCGCAGGGGATCGGGGCAGTACTTC.

This chain connects TRBV5-1 to TRBJ2-3; 8 bases are shared with TRBD2. The CDR3 spans 17 residues. CDR1 is SGHRS, CDR2 YFSETQ, per germline. The V gene end was trimmed by 0 bases and the J gene end by 0 bases; junction bases not matched to a gene: 6. CDR3: CASSLGLAGTSTDTQYF. CDR3 bases: TGCGCCAGCAGCTTGGGGCTAGCGGGTACTAGCACAGATACGCAGTATTTT.